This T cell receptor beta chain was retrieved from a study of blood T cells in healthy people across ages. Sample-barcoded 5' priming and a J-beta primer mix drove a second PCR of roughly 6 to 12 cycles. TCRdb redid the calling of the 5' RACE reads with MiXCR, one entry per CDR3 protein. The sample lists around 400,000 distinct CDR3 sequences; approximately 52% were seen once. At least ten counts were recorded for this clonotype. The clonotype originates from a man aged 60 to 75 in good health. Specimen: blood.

The CDR3 nucleotides read TGTGCCAGCAGCTTACGACGGGGCCGTGGGGATACGCAGTATTTT. Translated, it gives CASSLRRGRGDTQYF. V and J are TRBV7-2 and TRBJ2-3, with D perhaps given as TRBD1 or TRBD2 (5 bases each). V was trimmed by 2 bases and J by 6 bases, leaving 15 bases between them. Germline V gene data show CDR1 as SGHTA and CDR2 as FQGNSA. The CDR3 covers 15 residues.